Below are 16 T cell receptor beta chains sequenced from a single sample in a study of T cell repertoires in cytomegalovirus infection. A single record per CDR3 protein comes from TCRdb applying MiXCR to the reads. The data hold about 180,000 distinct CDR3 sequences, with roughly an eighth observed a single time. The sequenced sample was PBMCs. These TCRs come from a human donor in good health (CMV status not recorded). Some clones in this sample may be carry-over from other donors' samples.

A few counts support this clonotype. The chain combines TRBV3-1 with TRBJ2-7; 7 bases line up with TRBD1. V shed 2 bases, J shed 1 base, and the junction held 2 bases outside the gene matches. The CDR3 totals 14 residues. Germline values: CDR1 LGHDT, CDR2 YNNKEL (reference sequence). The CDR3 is CASSQRGLSYEQYF. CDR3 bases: TGTGCCAGCAGCCAAAGGGGGCTATCCTACGAGCAGTACTTC.

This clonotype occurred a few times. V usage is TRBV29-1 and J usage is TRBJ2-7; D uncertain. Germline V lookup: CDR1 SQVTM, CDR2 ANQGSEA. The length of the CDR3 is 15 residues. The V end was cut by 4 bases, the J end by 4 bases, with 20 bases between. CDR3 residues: CSVGSRGEGVYEQYF. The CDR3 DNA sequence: TGCAGCGTTGGGTCGAGAGGCGAAGGAGTGTACGAGCAGTACTTC.

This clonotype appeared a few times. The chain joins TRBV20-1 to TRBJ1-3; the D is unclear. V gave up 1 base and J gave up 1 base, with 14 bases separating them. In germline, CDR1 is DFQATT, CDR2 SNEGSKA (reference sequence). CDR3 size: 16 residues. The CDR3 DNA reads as TGCAGTGCTAGAGTGGCGGGAGTGGGTTCTGGAAACACCATATATTTT. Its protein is CSARVAGVGSGNTIYF.

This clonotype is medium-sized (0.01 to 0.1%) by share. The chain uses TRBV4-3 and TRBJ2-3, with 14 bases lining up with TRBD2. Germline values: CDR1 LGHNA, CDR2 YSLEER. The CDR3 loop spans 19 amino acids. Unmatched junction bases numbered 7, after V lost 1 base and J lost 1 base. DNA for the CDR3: TGCGCCAGCAGCCAAGGTGGGACTAGCGGGAGCTTGGGCACAGATACGCAGTATTTT. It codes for CASSQGGTSGSLGTDTQYF.

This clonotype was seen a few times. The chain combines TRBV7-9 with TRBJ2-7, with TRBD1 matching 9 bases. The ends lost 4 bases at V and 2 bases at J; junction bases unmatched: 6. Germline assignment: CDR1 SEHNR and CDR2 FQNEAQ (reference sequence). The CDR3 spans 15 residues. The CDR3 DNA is TGTGCCAGCAGCTCCCCCAACAGGGGGCCCTACGAGCAGTACTTC. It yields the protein CASSSPNRGPYEQYF. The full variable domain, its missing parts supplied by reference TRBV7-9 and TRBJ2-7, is DTGVSQNPRHKITKRGQNVTFRCDPISEHNRLYWYRQTLGQGPEFLTYFQNEAQLEKSRLLSDRFSAERPKGSFSTLEIQRTEQGDSAMYLCASSSPNRGPYEQYFGPGTRLTVT.

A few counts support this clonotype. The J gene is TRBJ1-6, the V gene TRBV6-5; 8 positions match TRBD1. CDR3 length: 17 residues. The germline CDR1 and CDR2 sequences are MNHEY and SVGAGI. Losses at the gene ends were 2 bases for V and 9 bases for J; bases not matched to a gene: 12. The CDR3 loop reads CASSYGLLGTGSSPLHF. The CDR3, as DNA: TGTGCCAGCAGTTACGGTCTATTGGGGACAGGTAGTTCACCCCTCCACTTT.

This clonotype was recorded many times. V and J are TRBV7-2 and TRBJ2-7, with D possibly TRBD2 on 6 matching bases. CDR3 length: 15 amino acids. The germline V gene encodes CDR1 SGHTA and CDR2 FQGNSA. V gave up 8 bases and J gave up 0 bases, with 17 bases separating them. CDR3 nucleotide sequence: TGTGCCAGCCGGGGCGGGGCCGACCTCTCCTACGAGCAGTACTTC. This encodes CASRGGADLSYEQYF.

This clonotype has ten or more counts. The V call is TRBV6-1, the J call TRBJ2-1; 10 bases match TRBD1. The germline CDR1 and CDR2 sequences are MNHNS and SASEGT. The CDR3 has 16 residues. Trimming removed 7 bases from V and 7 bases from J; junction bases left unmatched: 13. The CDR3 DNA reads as TGTGCCAGCATTCGAGCGGGGGACAGGGGCGCGAATGAGCAGTTCTTC. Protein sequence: CASIRAGDRGANEQFF.

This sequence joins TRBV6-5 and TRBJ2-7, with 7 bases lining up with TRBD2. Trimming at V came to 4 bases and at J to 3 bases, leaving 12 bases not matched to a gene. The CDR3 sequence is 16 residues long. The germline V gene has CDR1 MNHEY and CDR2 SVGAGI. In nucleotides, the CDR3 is TGTGCCAGCAGTTCCATAACCGGGACTACTATCTACGAGCAGTACTTC. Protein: CASSSITGTTIYEQYF.

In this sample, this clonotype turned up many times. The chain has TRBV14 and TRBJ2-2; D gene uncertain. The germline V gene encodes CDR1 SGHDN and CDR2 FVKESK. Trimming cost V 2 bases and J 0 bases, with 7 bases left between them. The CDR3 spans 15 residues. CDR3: CASSQKRPNTGELFF. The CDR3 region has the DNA TGTGCCAGCAGCCAAAAAAGGCCGAACACCGGGGAGCTGTTTTTT.

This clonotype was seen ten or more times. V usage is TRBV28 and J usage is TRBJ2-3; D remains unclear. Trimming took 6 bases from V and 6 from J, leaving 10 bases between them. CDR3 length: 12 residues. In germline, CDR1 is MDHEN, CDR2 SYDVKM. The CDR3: CASSFPGDTQYF. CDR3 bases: TGTGCCAGCAGCTTCCCTGGGGATACGCAGTATTTT. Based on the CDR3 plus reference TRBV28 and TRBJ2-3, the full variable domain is DVKVTQSSRYLVKRTGEKVFLECVQDMDHENMFWYRQDPGLGLRLIYFSYDVKMKEKGDIPEGYSVSREKKERFSLILESASTNQTSMYLCASSFPGDTQYFGPGTRLTVL.

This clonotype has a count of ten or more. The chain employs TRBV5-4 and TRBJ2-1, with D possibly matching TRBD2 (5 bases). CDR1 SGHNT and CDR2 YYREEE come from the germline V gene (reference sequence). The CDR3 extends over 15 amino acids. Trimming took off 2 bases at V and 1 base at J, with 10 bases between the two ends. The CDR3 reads CASSLGGLSYNEQFF. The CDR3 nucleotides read TGTGCCAGCAGCTTAGGCGGGCTGTCCTACAATGAGCAGTTCTTC.

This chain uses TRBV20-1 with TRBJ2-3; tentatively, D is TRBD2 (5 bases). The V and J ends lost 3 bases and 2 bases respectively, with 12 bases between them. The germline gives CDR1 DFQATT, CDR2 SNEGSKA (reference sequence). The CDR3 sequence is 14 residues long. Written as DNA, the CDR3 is TGCAGTGCTAGGAGGGTTTCGTCCACAGATACGCAGTATTTT. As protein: CSARRVSSTDTQYF.

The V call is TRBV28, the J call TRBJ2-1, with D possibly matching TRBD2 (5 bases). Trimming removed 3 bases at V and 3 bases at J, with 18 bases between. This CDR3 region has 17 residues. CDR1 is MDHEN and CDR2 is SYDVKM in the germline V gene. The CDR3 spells CASSFVWSGLNYNEQFF. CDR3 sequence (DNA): TGTGCCAGCAGTTTTGTGTGGTCTGGACTGAACTACAATGAGCAGTTCTTC.

CDR3 residues: CASSYSGGGSYEQYF. The CDR3 DNA is TGTGCCAGCAGTTACTCGGGCGGAGGGAGCTACGAGCAGTACTTC. The chain has TRBV6-5 and TRBJ2-7; weak D call: TRBD2 (6 bases). Per germline, CDR1 MNHEY and CDR2 SVGAGI. The CDR3 loop spans 15 amino acids. The V gene lost 0 bases and the J gene lost 3 bases, with 12 bases spanning the gap.

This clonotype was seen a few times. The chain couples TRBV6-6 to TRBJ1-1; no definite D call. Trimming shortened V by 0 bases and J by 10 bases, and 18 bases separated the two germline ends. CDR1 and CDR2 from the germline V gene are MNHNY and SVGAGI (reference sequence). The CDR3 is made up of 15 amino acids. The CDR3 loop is CASSYSNEPLRRAFF. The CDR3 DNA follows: TGTGCCAGCAGTTACTCGAATGAGCCCCTGAGGAGAGCTTTCTTT.